These 9 T cell receptor beta chains came from one sample sequenced in a study of T cells after yellow fever vaccination. Each CDR3 protein is one row after TCRdb ran MiXCR on the 5' RACE reads. The sample contains around 68,000 distinct CDR3 sequences, around 7% of which appear only once. The sample consisted of CD8+ T cells sorted from PBMCs, taken more than 8 days after the first yellow fever vaccination. These receptors were obtained from a man between 18 and 29 years old who received the YFV17D yellow fever vaccine.

At least ten counts were recorded for this clonotype. The chain couples TRBV27 to TRBJ1-2, with D perhaps matching TRBD1 (5 bases). V was pared by 2 bases and J by 8 bases, with 18 bases between. The CDR3 has 15 amino acids. Germline V gene data show CDR1 as MNHEY and CDR2 as SMNVEV (reference sequence). The CDR3 loop is CASSLQARGPEGYTF. CDR3 in DNA: TGTGCCAGCAGTTTACAAGCGCGGGGCCCGGAGGGCTACACCTTC.

In its sample, this clonotype was seen many times. This chain links TRBV7-9 with TRBJ2-7; D unclear. Trimming shortened V by 5 bases and J by 6 bases, and 11 bases separated the two germline ends. Germline CDR1 and CDR2: SEHNR and FQNEAQ (reference sequence). The CDR3 consists of 12 residues. This chain's CDR3 is CASSGLSREQYF. The CDR3 DNA reads TGTGCCAGCAGCGGCCTGTCCCGCGAGCAGTACTTC. Drawing the rest from reference TRBV7-9 and TRBJ2-7, the complete variable domain is DTGVSQNPRHKITKRGQNVTFRCDPISEHNRLYWYRQTLGQGPEFLTYFQNEAQLEKSRLLSDRFSAERPKGSFSTLEIQRTEQGDSAMYLCASSGLSREQYFGPGTRLTVT.

The sample holds many counts of this clonotype. The V call is TRBV10-2, the J call TRBJ2-7; D uncertain. Germline V CDR1 and CDR2: WSHSY, SAAADI. V was pared by 6 bases and J by 2 bases, with 5 bases between. There are 11 residues in the CDR3. CDR3 DNA sequence: TGCGCCAGCAGAACGACCTACGAGCAGTACTTC. It translates to CASRTTYEQYF.

With respect to this clonotype: Relative to the germline gene, one junction end is altered; a read error may explain this. The chain employs TRBV2 and TRBJ2-5, with TRBD1 identical over 7 bases. The CDR3 runs to 13 residues. The germline V gene has CDR1 SNHLY and CDR2 FYNNEI. The CDR3 DNA reads as TGTGCCAGCTCCCGGGGACAGCAAGAGACCCGGTACTTC. Translated, it gives CASSRGQQETRYF.

This clonotype occurred a few times. Here the CDR3 reads CASSDGEDTQYF. The CDR3 nucleotides are TGTGCCAGCAGTGACGGGGAAGATACGCAGTATTTT. The chain links TRBV6-4 to TRBJ2-3; D uncertain. The CDR3 sequence is 12 residues long. The V gene's germline CDR1 is MRHNA and CDR2 SNTAGT. Trimming stripped 2 bases from V and 5 bases from J, with 5 bases between.

Ten or more counts support this clonotype. The rearrangement joins TRBV7-9 to TRBJ2-3; 8 bases are shared with TRBD2. CDR3 length: 15 amino acids. Germline loops: CDR1 SEHNR, CDR2 FQNEAQ (reference sequence). V shed 3 bases and J 1 base; nucleotides not matched to a gene: 3. The CDR3 region is CASSFPAGGTDTQYF. CDR3 coding DNA: TGTGCCAGCAGCTTCCCAGCGGGGGGCACAGATACGCAGTATTTT. The full variable domain, completed using reference TRBV7-9 and TRBJ2-3, is DTGVSQNPRHKITKRGQNVTFRCDPISEHNRLYWYRQTLGQGPEFLTYFQNEAQLEKSRLLSDRFSAERPKGSFSTLEIQRTEQGDSAMYLCASSFPAGGTDTQYFGPGTRLTVL.

This clonotype was detected only a few times. This CDR3 reads CASSSFSAGETQYF. For the CDR3, the DNA is TGTGCCAGCAGTTCGTTTAGTGCCGGGGAGACCCAGTACTTC. The chain joins TRBV27 to TRBJ2-5; no reliable D call. The length of the CDR3 is 14 residues. Germline CDR1 MNHEY, CDR2 SMNVEV (reference sequence). The ends were cut back, 4 bases at V and 5 bases at J, with 14 bases in the middle.

This chain links TRBV24-1 with TRBJ2-2, with D unclear. V was clipped by 4 bases and J by 2 bases, with 10 bases between them. The CDR3 has 15 residues. CDR1 KGHDR and CDR2 SFDVKD come from the germline V gene. The CDR3 here is CATSDYNSNTGELFF. Here the CDR3 DNA reads TGTGCCACCAGTGACTACAACAGCAACACCGGGGAGCTGTTTTTT.

This clonotype appeared a few times. The chain employs TRBV27 and TRBJ2-2, with TRBD1 matching 7 bases. Per the germline V gene, CDR1 is MNHEY and CDR2 is SMNVEV (reference sequence). This CDR3 spans 14 amino acids. The V segment lost 6 bases and the J segment 4 bases; nucleotides outside the gene matches: 5. The CDR3 DNA is TGTGCCAGCAGCGCACAGGGGCCCACCGGGGAGCTGTTTTTT. Residues: CASSAQGPTGELFF.